This TCR beta chain was recorded in a study of cytomegalovirus exposure and HLA in healthy donors (dated by TCRdb to about 2017). General notes on the study: An earlier analysis of 587 of the donors reported over 250 Gb of sequence data and 95 million to 130 million unique TCR beta sequences obtained from about 170 million T cells. Along with the roughly 610-subject first cohort, a separate validation cohort of 120 different subjects was used. To predict cytomegalovirus infection status, the study brought together high-throughput TCR immunosequencing, statistical association of individual TCRs with disease status, and machine learning. Alongside the repertoire data, information on donor age, sex, ethnicity and CMV serostatus was compiled. The aim of the study was to test whether cataloging public T cell receptors could identify signatures of past pathogen exposure. To decide whether each TCR beta V gene segment behaved as functional or pseudogenic, an earlier analysis of some 600 of the donors relied on high-throughput TCR beta sequencing. The genetic ancestry cluster associated with self-reported Caucasian donors included 70% to 85% of the 398 genotyped donors. Around 300 gigabases of sequencing data and approximately 93 million unique TCR sequences were included in an early release covering roughly 600 HLA-typed donors. Four or five DR-DQ haplotypes were handled as single units for association and clustering because linkage in the cohort was strong. Genome-wide SNP genotypes for about three fifths of the 666 donors were used in a later genetic analysis, which treated that subset as a discovery cohort. The later analysis used no new phenotypic data to find candidate immune exposures, relying instead on TCR beta sequences and their occurrence across donors. The number of typed donors differed by locus: 629-630 for A, B, C, DRB1 and DQB1; approximately 520 for DQA1; 606 for DPA1; and around 490 for DPB1. Among 398 genotyped donors of the cohort, an average of approximately 200,000 unique TCR beta nucleotide sequences was sequenced per donor, of which about 19% were non-productive. The study used immunosequencing to profile the T cell repertoires of 666 subjects and linked those repertoires to cytomegalovirus serostatus. All discovery cohort repertoires had been generated using a single sequencing platform. HLA typing covered class I and class II loci at four-digit resolution. To study patterns of TCR occurrence, a later analysis re-analyzed previously published TCR beta repertoires from 700 or so donors and added high-resolution HLA genotyping.

Points on this clone: Its antigen is unknown. Base qualities were left out, and no much larger clone turns up one base away.

Compared with germline, V lacks 5 bases and J lacks 5 bases; bases without a gene match: 3. The CDR1 and CDR2 encoded by the germline V gene (reference sequence) are SGHAT and FQDESV. Counted from cysteine to phenylalanine, this CDR3 has 14 amino acids. Here the CDR3 DNA is all that survives: 42 bases in frame from base 1. The cohort was made up of 666 healthy bone marrow donors. All cohort members were sampled while nominally healthy, although unrecorded immune exposures were likely present. The donor was CMV seropositive and belonged to the group of 250 to 300 seropositive cohort members. A peripheral blood sample was collected from each donor, and TCR beta sequencing was performed on peripheral blood mononuclear cells. The Qiagen DNeasy Blood Extraction Kit was used to extract genomic DNA from the blood cell samples. Library creation used the immunoSEQ multiplex PCR assay. For the multiplex PCR, a mixture combining 60 forward primers for TCR Vbeta segments and 13 reverse primers for TCR Jbeta segments was used. The CDR3 region of rearranged TCR beta genes was amplified from genomic DNA with a multiplex PCR assay. The amplified TCR beta libraries were sequenced on the Illumina HiSeq System as 87-base-pair reads. The source study handled its data this way. A later analysis tallied 75 million to 85 million unique TCR beta chains across the 600 to 700 repertoires, and approximately 11 million of those chains were shared by two or more donors. A nearest-neighbor algorithm error-corrected the raw reads and collapsed the reads into unique sequences, merging closely related sequences to remove PCR and sequencing errors. V, D and J gene segments were assigned by aligning CDR3 sequences to IMGT reference sequences. For a sequence to be retained, a match of at least six nucleotides was required to both a V gene segment and a J gene segment. A rearrangement counted as productive if the CDR3 had no stop codons and remained in frame with V and J, and every other rearrangement counted as non-productive. CDR3 was defined by IMGT convention, running from the second conserved V-encoded cysteine to the conserved J-encoded phenylalanine. The earlier analysis of about 610 of the donors excluded any sequence lacking an unambiguous match to a single V gene segment. An earlier analysis of a few hundred of the donors classified V segments as functional when productive rearrangements were above 56.7% and as segregating when the standard deviation between donors was above 5%. A statistical classification framework was developed to diagnose cytomegalovirus status using the catalog of TCR beta chain sequences. A later analysis assigned V and J genes by comparing TCR nucleotide sequences with IMGT/GENE-DB human TR gene sequences. The TCRdist pipeline was used in a later analysis to assign CDR3 sequences and most-parsimonious VDJ recombination scenarios. In a later analysis, every TCR beta chain was defined by the combination of its CDR3 amino acid sequence and its V-gene family, and reads without a unique V-gene family were dropped. As a way to deal with suspected cross-contamination and a sequencing artifact, a later analysis dropped nearly 600 nucleotide sequences that were highly shared and had low generation probability. For each public chain, a later analysis derived a clonal expansion index from normalized ranks of inferred template counts within each repertoire. In a later analysis, generation probabilities were computed using a VDJ recombination model fitted to out-of-frame rearrangements, and the results were checked against IGoR. Hypergeometric tests were used in a later analysis to score TCR-TCR, TCR-HLA and TCR-CMV co-occurrence, with a repertoire-size bias correction applied to the TCR pairs. A later analysis estimated false discovery rates by permuting HLA or CMV assignments 20 times. In a later analysis, co-occurring TCRs were grouped with DBSCAN, and TCRdist sequence similarity was added when clustering was performed within HLA-allele-positive subsets. For co-occurrence clustering, repertoires with fewer than 30,000 or more than 120,000 public chains were excluded, along with roughly 5 repertoires with anomalous nucleotide sharing. The source is immuneACCESS, and TCRdb retained only in-frame sequences with V and J called. Part of the clones is not carried over; for the studies checked, unresolved V genes explain less than half of this, and the remainder is unexplained. The V and J calls and clone size are taken from that table; D and trimming were inferred from the DNA. This sample comprises about 120,000 clones, roughly 69% of them detected only once. The ten largest clones take up roughly 8.6% of the sample.

Broad study findings and their caveats: According to a later genetic analysis, donors in an Asian-associated ancestry cluster had fewer N-insertions in productive TCRs than the roughly 670-donor mean. In both the original and validation cohorts, the classifier was reported to diagnose cytomegalovirus status with high specificity and sensitivity. Roughly uniform sequencing depth across donors was assumed in presence/absence analyses, although this assumption may not hold. Because counts were too low, seventeen rarely observed V segments, including chromosome 9 orphons, were excluded from the earlier analysis of fewer than 650 of the donors. Strong co-occurrence of HLA alleles, especially DR and DQ, made assigning TCR associations to individual alleles difficult. A later analysis found that most CMV-associated TCR beta chains appeared HLA-restricted, with HLA associations seemingly driven largely by CMV exposure. In the study, around 150 TCR beta chains were listed as associated with cytomegalovirus. For the cohort, immune exposure information was limited to CMV serostatus. Some IMGT-functional V segments, including TRBV6-2 and TRBV6-3, could not be told apart with the 87-base-pair reads, so those segments were excluded. Compared with equally common non-associated chains, HLA-associated TCR beta chains in a later analysis were more clonally expanded and had lower generation probabilities. According to a later analysis, parvovirus B19, influenza, CMV and Epstein-Barr virus appeared linked to several top co-occurrence clusters. Most TCR sequences were seen in very few donors, while some public TCRs were found in many individuals. A further reported finding was that TCR beta sequences accurately predicted the HLA-A and HLA-B alleles for most subjects in the first cohort. Because some donors lacked HLA typing at each locus, the association tests relied only on the typed subset. The cohort was sequenced for TCR beta chains only, and without alpha or paired-chain data the features that could be detected were limited. A cluster of highly shared sequence variants was judged likely to represent a technical artifact of the sequencing pipeline. It was suggested by the authors that the approach could potentially be generalized to other disease states and immunological phenotypes. Linkage disequilibrium might explain the correlated functional status among segregating V segments, but an unknown experimental factor could not be ruled out. An association between a missense DCLRE1C variant and V-gene and J-gene trimming of TCR beta chains was found in a later genetic analysis and replicated in an independent cohort. A later analysis associated 16,951 TCR beta sequences with specific HLA alleles at a false discovery rate of 0.05. In an earlier analysis of 450 to 750 of the donors, most TCR beta V segments appeared in productive rearrangements about 87% or about 30% of the time, broadly matching IMGT annotations. A later analysis found that TCR association rates varied across HLA loci, with DRB1 alleles showing the most associated TCRs and HLA-C alleles the fewest. In vitro tests confirmed that a few of the cytomegalovirus-associated TCR beta chains recognize cytomegalovirus antigens.

Sequencing used PBMCs. This sequence originates from a woman in her 40s in good health and CMV-seropositive. The sequence links TRBV11-1 to TRBJ2-2; 9 bases in the middle match TRBD1. The DNA sequence is TGTGCCAGCAGCCGGACAGGGGCAACCGGGGAGCTGTTTTTT. Its coded protein is CASSRTGATGELFF.